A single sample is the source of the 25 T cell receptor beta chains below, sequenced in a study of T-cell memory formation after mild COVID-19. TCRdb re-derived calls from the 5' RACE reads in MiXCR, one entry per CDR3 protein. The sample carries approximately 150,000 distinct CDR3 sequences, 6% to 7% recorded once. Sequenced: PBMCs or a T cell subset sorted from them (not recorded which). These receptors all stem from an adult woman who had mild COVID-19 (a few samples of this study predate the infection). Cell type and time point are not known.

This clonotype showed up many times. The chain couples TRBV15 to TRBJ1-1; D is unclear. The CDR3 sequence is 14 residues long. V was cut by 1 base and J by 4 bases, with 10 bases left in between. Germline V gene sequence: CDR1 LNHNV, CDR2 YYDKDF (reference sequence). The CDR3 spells CATSRGGSATEAFF. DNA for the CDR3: TGTGCCACCAGCAGAGGTGGATCGGCCACTGAAGCTTTCTTT.

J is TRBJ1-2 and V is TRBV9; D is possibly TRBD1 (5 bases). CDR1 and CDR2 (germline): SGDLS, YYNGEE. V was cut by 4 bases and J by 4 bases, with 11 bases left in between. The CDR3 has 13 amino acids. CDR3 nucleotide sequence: TGTGCCAGCAGCAATCCGGACATCTATGGCTACACCTTC. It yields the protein CASSNPDIYGYTF.

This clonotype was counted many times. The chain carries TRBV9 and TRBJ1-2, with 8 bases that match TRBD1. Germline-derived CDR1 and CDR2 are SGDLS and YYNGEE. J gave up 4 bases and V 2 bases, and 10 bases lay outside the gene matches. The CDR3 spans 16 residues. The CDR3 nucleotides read TGTGCCAGCAGCGTCTCCGGACAGGGCAAGAGCTATGGCTACACCTTC. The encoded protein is CASSVSGQGKSYGYTF.

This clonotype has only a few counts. The DNA of the CDR3 is TGTGCCAGCAGCTCCCAAGGGGGGGCCTGGACCGGGGAGCTGTTTTTT. It specifies CASSSQGGAWTGELFF. The V gene is TRBV7-6, the J gene TRBJ2-2; a possible D gene is TRBD2 (7 bases). The ends were cut back, 4 bases at V and 5 bases at J, with 17 bases in the middle. Germline loops: CDR1 SGHVS, CDR2 FNYEAQ. This CDR3 contains 16 residues.

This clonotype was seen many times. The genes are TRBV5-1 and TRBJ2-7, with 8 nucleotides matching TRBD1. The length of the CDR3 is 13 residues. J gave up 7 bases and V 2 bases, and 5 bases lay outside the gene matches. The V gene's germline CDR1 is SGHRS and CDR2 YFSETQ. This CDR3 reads CASSFRTGKEQYF. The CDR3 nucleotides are TGCGCCAGCAGCTTCCGGACAGGGAAGGAGCAGTACTTC.

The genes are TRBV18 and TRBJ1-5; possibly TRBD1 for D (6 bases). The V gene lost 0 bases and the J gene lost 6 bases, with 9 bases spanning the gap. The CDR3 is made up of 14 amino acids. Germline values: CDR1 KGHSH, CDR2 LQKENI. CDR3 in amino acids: CASSPPTGGQPQHF. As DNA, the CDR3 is TGTGCCAGCTCACCACCGACAGGTGGTCAGCCCCAGCATTTT.

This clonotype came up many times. The CDR3 nucleotides are TGCGCCAGCAGCTCGACGGGGACAGGGGTTGAAGCTTTCTTT. Translated, it gives CASSSTGTGVEAFF. This chain joins TRBV5-1 and TRBJ1-1; TRBD1 matches 10 bases. The V gene end was trimmed by 3 bases and the J gene end by 7 bases; junction bases not matched to a gene: 6. This CDR3 has 14 amino acids. CDR1 is SGHRS, CDR2 YFSETQ, per germline.

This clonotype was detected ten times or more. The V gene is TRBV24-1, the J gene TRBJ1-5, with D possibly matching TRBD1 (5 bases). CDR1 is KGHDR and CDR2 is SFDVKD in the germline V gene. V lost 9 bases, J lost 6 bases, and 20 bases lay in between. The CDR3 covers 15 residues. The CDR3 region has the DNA TGTGCCACCTATACTTCTCGGGCAGGGCGTCAGCCCCAGCATTTT. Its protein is CATYTSRAGRQPQHF.

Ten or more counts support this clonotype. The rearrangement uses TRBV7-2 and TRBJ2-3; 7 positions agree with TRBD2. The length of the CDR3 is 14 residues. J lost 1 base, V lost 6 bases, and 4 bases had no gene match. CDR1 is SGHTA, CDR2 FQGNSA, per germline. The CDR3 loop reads CASRLASRTDTQYF. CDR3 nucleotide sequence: TGTGCCAGCAGACTAGCGAGCCGCACAGATACGCAGTATTTT.

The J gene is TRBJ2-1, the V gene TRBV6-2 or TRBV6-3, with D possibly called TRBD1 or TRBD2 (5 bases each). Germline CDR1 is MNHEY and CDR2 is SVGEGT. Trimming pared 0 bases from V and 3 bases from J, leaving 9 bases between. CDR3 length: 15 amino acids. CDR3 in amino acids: CASSYSGDVYNEQFF. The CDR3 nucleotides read TGTGCCAGCAGTTACTCGGGGGACGTCTACAATGAGCAGTTCTTC.

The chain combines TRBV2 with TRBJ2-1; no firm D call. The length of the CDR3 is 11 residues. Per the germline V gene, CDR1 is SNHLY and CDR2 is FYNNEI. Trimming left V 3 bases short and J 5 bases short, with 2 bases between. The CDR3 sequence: CASSDHNEQFF. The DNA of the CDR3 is TGTGCCAGCAGTGACCACAATGAGCAGTTCTTC.

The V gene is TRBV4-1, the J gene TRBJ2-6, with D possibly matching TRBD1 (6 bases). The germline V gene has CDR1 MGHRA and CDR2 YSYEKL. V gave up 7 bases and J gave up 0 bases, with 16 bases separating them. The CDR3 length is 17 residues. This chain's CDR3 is CASNPTGESSGANVLTF. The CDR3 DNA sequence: TGCGCCAGCAACCCGACAGGAGAGAGCTCTGGGGCCAACGTCCTGACTTTC.

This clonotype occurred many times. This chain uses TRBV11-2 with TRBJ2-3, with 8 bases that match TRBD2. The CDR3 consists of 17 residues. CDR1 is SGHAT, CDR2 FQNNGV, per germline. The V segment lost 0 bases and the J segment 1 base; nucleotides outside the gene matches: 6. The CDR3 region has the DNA TGTGCCAGCAGCTTAGATCAGCCACTAGCGGGCACAGATACGCAGTATTTT. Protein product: CASSLDQPLAGTDTQYF.

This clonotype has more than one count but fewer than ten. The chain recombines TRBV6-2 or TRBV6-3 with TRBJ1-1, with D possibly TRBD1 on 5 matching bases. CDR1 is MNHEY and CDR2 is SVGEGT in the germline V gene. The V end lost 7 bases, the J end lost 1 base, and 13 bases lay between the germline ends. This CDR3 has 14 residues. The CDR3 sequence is CASTRTGANTEAFF. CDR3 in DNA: TGTGCCAGCACCCGAACCGGGGCGAACACTGAAGCTTTCTTT.

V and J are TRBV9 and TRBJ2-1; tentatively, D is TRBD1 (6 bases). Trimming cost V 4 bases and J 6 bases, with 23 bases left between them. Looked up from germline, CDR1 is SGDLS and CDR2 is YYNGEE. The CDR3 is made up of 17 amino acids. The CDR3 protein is CASSPIGGLEGSNEQFF. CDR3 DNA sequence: TGTGCCAGCAGCCCTATAGGGGGTTTAGAGGGTTCCAATGAGCAGTTCTTC.

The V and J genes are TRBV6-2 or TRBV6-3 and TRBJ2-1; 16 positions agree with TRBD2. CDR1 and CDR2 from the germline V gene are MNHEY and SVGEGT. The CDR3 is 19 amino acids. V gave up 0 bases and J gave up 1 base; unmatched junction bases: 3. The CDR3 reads CASSYSGLAGGRSYNEQFF. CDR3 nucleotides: TGTGCCAGCAGTTACTCGGGACTAGCGGGAGGGCGTTCCTACAATGAGCAGTTCTTC.

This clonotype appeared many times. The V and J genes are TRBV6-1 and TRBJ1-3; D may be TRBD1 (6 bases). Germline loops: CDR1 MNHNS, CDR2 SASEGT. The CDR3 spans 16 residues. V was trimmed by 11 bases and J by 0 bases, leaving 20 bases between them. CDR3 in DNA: TGTGCCGCAGGAACCGGACAGTTTAGCTCTGGAAACACCATATATTTT. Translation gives CAAGTGQFSSGNTIYF.

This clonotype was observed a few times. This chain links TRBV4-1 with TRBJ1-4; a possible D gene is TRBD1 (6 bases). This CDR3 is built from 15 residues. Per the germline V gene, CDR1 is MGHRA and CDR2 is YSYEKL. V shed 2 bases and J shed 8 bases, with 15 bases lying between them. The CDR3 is CASSQTGGASEKLFF. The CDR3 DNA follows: TGCGCCAGCAGCCAAACCGGGGGGGCATCCGAAAAACTGTTTTTT.

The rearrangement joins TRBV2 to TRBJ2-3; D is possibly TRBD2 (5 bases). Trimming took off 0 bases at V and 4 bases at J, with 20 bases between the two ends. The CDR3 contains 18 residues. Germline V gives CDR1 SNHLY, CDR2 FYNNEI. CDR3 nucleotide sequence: TGTGCCAGCAGTGAAGCCTCCTCTAGCCCGAGTCGCGCAGATACGCAGTATTTT. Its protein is CASSEASSSPSRADTQYF.

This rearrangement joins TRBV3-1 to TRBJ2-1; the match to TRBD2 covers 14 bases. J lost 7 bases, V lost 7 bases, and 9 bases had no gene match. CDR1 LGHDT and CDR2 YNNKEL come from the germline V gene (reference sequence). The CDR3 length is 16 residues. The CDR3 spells CASTPGLAGGGNEQFF. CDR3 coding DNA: TGTGCCAGCACCCCCGGACTAGCGGGGGGCGGGAATGAGCAGTTCTTC.

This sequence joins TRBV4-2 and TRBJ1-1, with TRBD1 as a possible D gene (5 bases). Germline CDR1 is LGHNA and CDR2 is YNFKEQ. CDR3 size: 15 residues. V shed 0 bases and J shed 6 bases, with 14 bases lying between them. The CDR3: CASSQDGQGESEAFF. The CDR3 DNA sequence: TGTGCCAGCAGCCAAGACGGCCAGGGTGAATCTGAAGCTTTCTTT.

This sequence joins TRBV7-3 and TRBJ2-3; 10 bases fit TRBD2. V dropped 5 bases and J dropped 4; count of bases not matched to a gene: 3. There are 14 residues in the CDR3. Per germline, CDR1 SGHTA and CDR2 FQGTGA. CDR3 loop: CASSMTSGSDTQYF. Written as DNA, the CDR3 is TGTGCCAGCAGCATGACTAGCGGGTCAGATACGCAGTATTTT. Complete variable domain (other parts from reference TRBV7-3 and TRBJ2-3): GAGVSQTPSNKVTEKGKYVELRCDPISGHTALYWYRQSLGQGPEFLIYFQGTGAADDSGLPNDRFFAVRPEGSVSTLKIQRTERGDSAVYLCASSMTSGSDTQYFGPGTRLTVL.

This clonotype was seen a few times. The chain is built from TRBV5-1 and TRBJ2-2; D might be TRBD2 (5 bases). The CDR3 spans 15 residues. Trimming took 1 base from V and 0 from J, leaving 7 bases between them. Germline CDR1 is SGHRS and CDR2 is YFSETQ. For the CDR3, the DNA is TGCGCCAGCAGCTTGAAACTAGCGAACACCGGGGAGCTGTTTTTT. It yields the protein CASSLKLANTGELFF.

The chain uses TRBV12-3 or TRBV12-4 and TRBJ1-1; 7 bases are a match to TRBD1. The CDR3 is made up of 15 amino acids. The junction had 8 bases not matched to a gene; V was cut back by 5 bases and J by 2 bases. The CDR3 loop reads CASSPRQGINTEAFF. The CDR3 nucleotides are TGTGCCAGCAGTCCTAGACAGGGTATAAACACTGAAGCTTTCTTT.

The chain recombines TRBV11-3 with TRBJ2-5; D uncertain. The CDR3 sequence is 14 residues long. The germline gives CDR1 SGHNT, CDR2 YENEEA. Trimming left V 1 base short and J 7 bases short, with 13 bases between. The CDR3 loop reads CASSLGTALVTQYF. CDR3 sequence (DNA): TGTGCCAGCAGCTTAGGGACGGCATTGGTGACCCAGTACTTC. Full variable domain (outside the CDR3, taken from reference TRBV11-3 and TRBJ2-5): EAGVVQSPRYKIIEKKQPVAFWCNPISGHNTLYWYLQNLGQGPELLIRYENEEAVDDSQLPKDRFSAERLKGVDSTLKIQPAELGDSAVYLCASSLGTALVTQYFGPGTRLLVL.